This TCR beta chain was obtained from a study of shared clonotypes between healthy human individuals. Study results and caveats: What rarefaction showed was incomplete sorted-subset sequencing despite large depth. Naive CD4 clonotypes were shared across several donors at roughly 5%.

A note on this clone: Antigen unknown.

The method was immunoSEQ multiplex PCR; TCRdb's version includes in-frame clones alone and lacks a portion of them. The sample carries fewer than 850,000 clones, roughly 91% recorded once. This CDR3 has 13 amino acids. V lost 1 base, J lost 2 bases, and 6 bases lay in between. In germline, CDR1 is LGHNA, CDR2 YSLEER. The material sequenced was memory CD8+ T cells from PBMCs. Subset specified: CD45RO+ cells pooled with CCR7-negative TemRA cells. The TCR originated in a man aged 18 to 29 in good health. Some clones in this sample may be carry-over from other donors' samples. The chain carries TRBV4-3 and TRBJ2-7; maybe TRBD2 (6 bases). The CDR3 bases are TGCGCCAGCAGCCAAGGGGGGGCCTACGAGCAGTACTTC. Amino acids: CASSQGGAYEQYF.